The T cell receptor beta chain under discussion was sequenced for a study of OX40 agonist ivuxolimab in advanced cancers. The study in broad terms: The costimulatory receptor OX40 (CD134) was targeted by ivuxolimab, a fully human IgG2 agonistic monoclonal antibody. The dose-escalation cohort was about 83% male with a mean age of about 54 years, ranging from 23 to 79. Partial responses were achieved by three dose-escalation patients, of whom one had hepatocellular carcinoma and two had cutaneous melanoma. The paper covers the monotherapy dose-escalation part of the phase I ivuxolimab trial, which included N of about 50 patients. Of the roughly 54 dose-escalation patients, hepatocellular carcinoma was present in approximately 20, melanoma in roughly 15, renal cell carcinoma in 9 and head and neck cancer in 9. Prior anti-PD-1, anti-PD-L1 or anti-CTLA-4 therapy was permitted, and checkpoint inhibitors had been received by approximately 39% of dose-escalation patients. Intravenous ivuxolimab was administered to patients every 2 weeks at six dose levels: 0.01, 0.1, 0.3, 1.5, 3 and 10 mg/kg. The purpose of peripheral TCRbeta sequencing was to test whether ivuxolimab changed TCR sequence diversity and led to clonal T-cell expansion.

Beyond this particular receptor, the publication reports: In the 0.1-3.0 mg/kg groups, partial responders had among the lowest normalized peripheral clonal expansion, particularly in CD8+ T cells. Low levels of normalized T-cell clonal expansion were also seen in some patients who did not respond. Antigen specificity was not determined for the clonally expanded peripheral T cells. At doses of 0.1 to 3.0 mg/kg, clonal expansion of both CD4+ and CD8+ T cells in blood was seen between baseline and week 6. After ivuxolimab, CD8+ T cells had more expanded clones than CD4+ T cells on average.

The trial excluded patients who had a history of autoimmune disease or who were on systemic immunosuppression. In every dose cohort, peripheral blood was drawn for TCR sequencing at baseline, cycle 4 day 1, and cycle 7 day 1. The samples were taken from a phase I, first-in-human, multicenter, open-label dose-escalation trial of ivuxolimab. The trial enrolled adults with locally advanced or metastatic head and neck squamous cell, hepatocellular, melanoma or renal cell carcinoma. Before TCR sequencing, CD4+ T cells and CD8+ T cells from peripheral blood were sorted into separate populations. Genomic DNA was extracted from sorted cells for sequencing of the TCRbeta CDR3 region. The immunoSEQ Assay was used for sequencing of TCRbeta CDR3 regions. This immuneACCESS table, as held by TCRdb, lists in-frame sequences with V and J called but not all clones. Of the missing ones, under half trace to an unresolved V gene in checked studies; the others have no known cause. The sample has some 57,000 clones on record, about 82% of them singletons. The top ten clonotypes cover less than 5% of the sample.

Of note for this clone: What antigen it recognizes has not been identified. Per-nucleotide qualities are absent, and no much larger clonotype sits a single base away.

CDR1 and CDR2, looked up from the germline V gene (reference sequence), are SEHNR and FQNEAQ. At the junction V is shortened by 6 bases and J by 4 bases, with 16 bases in between. The CDR3, from cysteine to phenylalanine, totals 14 residues. The CDR3 DNA has 42 bases and is translated from base 1. The source material was CD4+ or CD8+ T cells sorted from blood, sampled in a trial of the OX40 agonist ivuxolimab. The sequence derives from an adult with an advanced solid tumor such as melanoma, head and neck, liver or kidney cancer. The rearranged segments are TRBV7-9 and TRBJ2-7; the D gene assignment is perhaps TRBD1 or TRBD2, with each matching 6 bases. The CDR3 protein is CASSSQGGRYEQYF. The DNA sequence is TGTGCCAGCAGTTCACAGGGAGGTCGGTACGAGCAGTACTTC.